The present T cell receptor beta chain was sequenced within a study of T cell repertoires in cytomegalovirus infection. In the study overall: Both a matching HLA type and CMV infection were indicated by public TCR beta signatures. Regarding the study as a whole: CMV-specific HLA-C-restricted TCR beta clonotypes dominated the ex vivo response. Cumulated frequencies of public TCR beta families served to identify carriers of CMV plus the relevant HLA.

One entry per CDR3 protein results from TCRdb running MiXCR on the reads. In the table there are around 320,000 distinct CDR3 sequences, 8% to 9.5% of which are singletons. The CDR3 contains 14 residues. Trimming removed 3 bases from V and 3 bases from J; junction bases left unmatched: 5. Points on this clonotype: The target antigen is unknown.

This TCR was recovered from a human donor in good health (CMV status not recorded). Some clones in this sample may be carry-over from other donors' samples. The chain carries TRBV12-3 or TRBV12-4 and TRBJ2-7, with 7 bases lining up with TRBD1. The sample was PBMCs. The DNA for the CDR3 is TGTGCCAGCAGTTTGACAGGGTGGGACTACGAGCAGTACTTC. This gives the protein CASSLTGWDYEQYF.